This T cell receptor beta chain was obtained from a study of T-cell memory formation after mild COVID-19. Whole-study context: In these data, TCR clusters were largely donor specific. Findings of the study overall: Some clones that responded turned up in pre-infection memory, which suggests that cross-reactive memory joined in. Clones that contracted from day 15 to 85 were balanced CD4/CD8, while later expanders leaned CD4+.

This clonotype has just a few counts. Its antigen is not known. The CDR3 runs 14 residues. V was shortened by 1 base and J by 7 bases, with 12 bases between the two germline ends. CDR1 is LGHNA, CDR2 YNFKEQ, per germline. 5'RACE with constant-segment primers yielded barcoded, UMI-tagged TCR alpha and TCR beta cDNA libraries. TCRdb recomputed calls from the 5' RACE reads with MiXCR, one row per CDR3 protein. The sample consists of about 170,000 distinct CDR3 sequences, 10% to 15% of them appearing once. The rearrangement links TRBV4-2 to TRBJ2-3; possibly TRBD2 for D (6 bases). The sample comprised PBMCs or a T cell subset sorted from them (not recorded which). This receptor was obtained from a young man who had mild COVID-19 (a few samples of this study predate the infection). Cell type and time point are not known. CDR3 in amino acids: CASSQGLEWNTQYF. CDR3 coding DNA: TGTGCCAGCAGCCAAGGACTAGAATGGAATACGCAGTATTTT.